The source of this TCR beta chain is a study of blood T cell repertoires in COVID-19. Study context: Collection of acute and convalescent COVID-19 samples took place in the United States, Italy and Spain. In each case, the material was cDNA or gDNA derived from T cells, B-cell-depleted T cells, or PBMCs.

This clone is a singleton in its sample. Authors' data handling: Reference gene primer amplification gave nucleated cell count estimates. The assay was immunoSEQ multiplex PCR, and TCRdb's table has in-frame clones only and misses some. The DNA was the basis for D and trimming; V, J and clone size are from that table. The data show over 35,000 clones, with 87% seen just once and about 3.7% held by the top ten. The CDR3 has 14 amino acids. CDR1 and CDR2 from the germline V gene are SGHVS and FQNEAQ. Trimming took off 7 bases at V and 4 bases at J, with 13 bases between the two ends. The Seattle site enrolled patients during active infection and followed them longitudinally.

The origin of this receptor is a middle-aged man with COVID-19, enrolled during active disease. J is TRBJ2-2 and V is TRBV7-8; D is unresolved. The sequencing sample was made of peripheral blood. Here the CDR3 reads CASTLDRFTGELFF. CDR3 sequence (DNA): TGTGCCAGCACCCTAGATAGGTTCACCGGGGAGCTGTTTTTT.